This TCR beta chain emerged from a study of blood T cell repertoires in COVID-19. Background on the study: COVID-19 samples from acute and convalescent phases originated in the United States, Italy and Spain.

The V gene's germline CDR1 is ENHRY and CDR2 SYGVKD. V lost 2 bases and J 0 bases, leaving 14 bases between the germline ends. CDR3 length: 16 amino acids. The method was immunoSEQ multiplex PCR; TCRdb's version includes in-frame clones alone and lacks a portion of them. Of hundreds of thousands of clones detected, 85% to 90% appear once; the ten largest clones hold 1.3% to 1.5%. This clonotype originated in a man aged 80 or over with acute or convalescent COVID-19. The sequencing input was peripheral blood. The J gene is TRBJ2-7, the V gene TRBV10-3, with D possibly being TRBD1 (5 bases). DNA of the CDR3: TGTGCCATCAGTGAGGTTGAGACAGTTGTCTCCTACGAGCAGTACTTC. Protein: CAISEVETVVSYEQYF.